This T cell receptor beta chain was sequenced in a study of cytomegalovirus exposure and HLA in healthy donors. General observations from the study: Altogether, around 160 TCR beta chains were recorded as cytomegalovirus-associated.

With respect to this clone: The antigen is unknown.

The CDR3 covers 12 residues. With 1 base removed from V and 10 bases from J, the gap between germline ends came to 11 bases. CDR1 is SGHRS and CDR2 is YFSETQ in the germline V gene. The PCR contained 60 Vbeta and 13 Jbeta primers. Sequenced by immunoSEQ multiplex PCR; TCRdb stores in-frame clones only, minus some. The sample consists of some 78,000 clones, 80% of them appearing once. This TCR came from a woman in her 50s in good health and CMV-seropositive. The sample consisted of PBMCs. V is TRBV5-1 and J is TRBJ1-1; no firm D call. The CDR3 nucleotides are TGCGCCAGCAGCTTGACGGGGAACATAGCTTTCTTT. Translated: CASSLTGNIAFF.